What follows are 32 T cell receptor beta chains derived from one specimen sequenced in a study of blood T cell repertoires in COVID-19. Libraries were prepared by immunoSEQ multiplex PCR; TCRdb keeps only in-frame clonotypes and omits some of them. The data hold under 250,000 clones, with 84% observed a single time. The sequenced sample consisted of peripheral blood. The origin of the receptors is a human donor in a cohort sampled during active COVID-19.

The chain combines TRBV7-7 with TRBJ2-3; a possible D gene is TRBD1 (6 bases). Germline CDR1 reads SSHAT; CDR2 reads FNYEAQ (reference sequence). CDR3 length: 16 residues. Trimming took 1 base from V and 1 from J, leaving 12 bases between them. CDR3 bases: TGTGCCAGCAGCTTAGGAACAGGGTATCGCACAGATACGCAGTATTTT. It specifies CASSLGTGYRTDTQYF.

This rearrangement joins TRBV3-1 (or the pseudogene TRBV3-2) to TRBJ1-1; unclear D gene. CDR1 and CDR2 (germline): LGHDT, YNNKEL (reference sequence). The CDR3 totals 15 residues. Trimming took 1 base from V and 5 from J, leaving 14 bases between them. The CDR3 DNA reads as TGTGCCAGCAGCCAAGGGCCGGGGTTGGAGACTGAAGCTTTCTTT. This sequence encodes CASSQGPGLETEAFF.

V usage is TRBV5-4 and J usage is TRBJ1-1, with no clear D. The CDR3 loop spans 14 amino acids. V lost 0 bases to trimming and J lost 1 base, with 7 bases between them. Germline V CDR1 and CDR2: SGHNT, YYREEE (reference sequence). CDR3 bases: TGTGCCAGCAGCTTGGGACAAAGGAACACTGAAGCTTTCTTT. Its translation is CASSLGQRNTEAFF.

This clone was seen once. The chain combines TRBV11-2 with TRBJ2-7; 7 positions match TRBD1. Per germline, CDR1 SGHAT and CDR2 FQNNGV. The CDR3 covers 14 residues. The J segment lost 3 bases and the V segment lost 4 bases, leaving 6 bases of the junction unmatched. The CDR3 sequence is CASSSTTGRYEQYF. The CDR3 region has the DNA TGTGCCAGCAGCTCTACGACAGGGCGCTACGAGCAGTACTTC.

The chain is built from TRBV7-8 and TRBJ1-3, with unresolved D. The CDR3 consists of 16 residues. CDR1 SGHVS and CDR2 FQNEAQ come from the germline V gene. V was pared by 5 bases and J by 4 bases, with 18 bases between. The DNA for the CDR3 is TGTGCCAGCAGCACACCACTATCGCTGCCCGGAAACACCATATATTTT. Encoded protein: CASSTPLSLPGNTIYF.

This chain joins TRBV5-4 and TRBJ2-3, with 11 nucleotides matching TRBD2. From germline, CDR1 is SGHNT and CDR2 YYREEE (reference sequence). The CDR3 length is 17 residues. Losses at the gene ends were 4 bases for V and 3 bases for J; bases not matched to a gene: 10. CDR3 loop: CASSVTRRTSGTDTQYF. In DNA form, the CDR3 reads TGTGCCAGCAGCGTAACGCGACGGACTAGCGGGACAGATACGCAGTATTTT.

This chain uses TRBV6-6 with TRBJ2-7; D might be TRBD2 (6 bases). Trimming stripped 6 bases from V and 3 bases from J, with 9 bases between. The CDR3 is made up of 12 amino acids. Germline loops: CDR1 MNHNY, CDR2 SVGAGI (reference sequence). CDR3 DNA sequence: TGTGCCAGCAGGGCCGGGAGCTACGAGCAGTACTTC. It yields the protein CASRAGSYEQYF.

The J gene is TRBJ2-3, the V gene TRBV28, with 7 bases matching TRBD2. Germline lookup yields CDR1 MDHEN and CDR2 SYDVKM. The CDR3 is 14 amino acids. Losses at the gene ends were 8 bases for V and 0 bases for J; bases not matched to a gene: 5. The CDR3: CASRSGASTDTQYF. CDR3 nucleotide sequence: TGTGCCAGCCGGAGCGGGGCTAGCACAGATACGCAGTATTTT.

In this sample, this clone turned up a few times. V and J are TRBV27 and TRBJ2-5; a possible D gene is TRBD2 (5 bases). The CDR3 sequence is 15 residues long. CDR1 and CDR2 (germline): MNHEY, SMNVEV (reference sequence). Trimming left V 0 bases short and J 6 bases short, with 14 bases between. CDR3 bases: TGTGCCAGCAGTTTATCCTCGAGGGAGAGGCAGACCCAGTACTTC. The encoded protein is CASSLSSRERQTQYF.

This clone was detected a few times. The CDR3 loop reads CSASHGRYRYEQYF. CDR3 DNA: TGCAGTGCTAGTCACGGGAGGTACCGCTACGAGCAGTACTTC. The V gene is TRBV20-1, the J gene TRBJ2-7, with 7 bases aligning to TRBD2. The CDR3 contains 14 residues. V lost 3 bases, J lost 3 bases, and 8 bases stayed unmatched. Germline CDR1 DFQATT, CDR2 SNEGSKA (reference sequence).

This clone was observed a few times. The chain combines TRBV28 with TRBJ2-1; 9 bases are shared with TRBD1. Germline V CDR1 and CDR2: MDHEN, SYDVKM. The CDR3 length is 17 residues. J was trimmed by 6 bases and V by 4 bases; bases with no gene match: 13. The CDR3: CASSSLGQGMGANEQFF. The DNA of the CDR3 is TGTGCCAGCAGTTCTCTCGGACAGGGGATGGGGGCCAATGAGCAGTTCTTC.

The V call is TRBV15, the J call TRBJ2-6, with 7 bases aligning to TRBD1. This CDR3 is 16 amino acids long. V shed 3 bases and J 7 bases; nucleotides not matched to a gene: 9. Germline-derived CDR1 and CDR2 are LNHNV and YYDKDF (reference sequence). As DNA, the CDR3 is TGTGCCACCAGCAGTAACAGGGGATTTGAAGCCAACGTCCTGACTTTC. It yields the protein CATSSNRGFEANVLTF.

The gene calls are TRBV28 and TRBJ2-3, with 9 bases identical to TRBD2. Germline assignment: CDR1 MDHEN and CDR2 SYDVKM. CDR3 size: 13 residues. The junction had 4 bases not matched to a gene; V was cut back by 11 bases and J by 1 base. The CDR3 nucleotides read TGTGCCGAGCGGGAGGAGGGCACAGATACGCAGTATTTT. This codes for CAEREEGTDTQYF. The whole variable domain, remainder taken from reference TRBV28 and TRBJ2-3, is DVKVTQSSRYLVKRTGEKVFLECVQDMDHENMFWYRQDPGLGLRLIYFSYDVKMKEKGDIPEGYSVSREKKERFSLILESASTNQTSMYLCAEREEGTDTQYFGPGTRLTVL.

Written as DNA, the CDR3 is TGCGCCAGCAGCTTGGAGTTTCTGGGGGGAGGTCAGTTTTTGGGGCAGTTCTTC. Amino acid sequence: CASSLEFLGGGQFLGQFF. The rearrangement joins TRBV5-1 to TRBJ2-1; D might be TRBD2 (6 bases). CDR1 is SGHRS, CDR2 YFSETQ, per germline. Trimming shortened V by 0 bases and J by 12 bases, and 28 bases separated the two germline ends. The CDR3 has 18 amino acids.

V is TRBV2 and J is TRBJ2-2, with D uncertain. This CDR3 comprises 12 residues. CDR1 SNHLY and CDR2 FYNNEI come from the germline V gene. V lost 7 bases, J lost 5 bases, and 8 bases lay in between. The CDR3 DNA reads TGTGCCAGCAATACGGGTACCGGGGAGCTGTTTTTT. Protein product: CASNTGTGELFF.

The chain employs TRBV9 and TRBJ2-3; 9 bases align to TRBD2. The V segment lost 3 bases and the J segment 5 bases; nucleotides outside the gene matches: 10. The CDR3 extends over 16 amino acids. Germline V gene data show CDR1 as SGDLS and CDR2 as YYNGEE. CDR3 bases: TGTGCCAGCAGCGCAAGACTAGCGGTAGCGGGAGATACGCAGTATTTT. This gives the protein CASSARLAVAGDTQYF.

The V call is TRBV2, the J call TRBJ1-1; 8 positions match TRBD1. CDR3 length: 13 amino acids. The V segment lost 4 bases and the J segment 12 bases; nucleotides outside the gene matches: 10. Germline V CDR1 and CDR2: SNHLY, FYNNEI. Here the CDR3 reads CASSVGTGGFSFF. The CDR3 DNA follows: TGTGCCAGCAGTGTAGGGACAGGCGGATTCTCTTTCTTT.

The chain is built from TRBV7-2 and TRBJ1-2; TRBD1 is a possible D gene (6 bases). CDR1 is SGHTA and CDR2 is FQGNSA in the germline V gene. The CDR3 is 13 residues long. The germline V and J ends were trimmed by 6 bases and 7 bases, with 15 bases remaining between them. The CDR3, as DNA: TGTGCCAGCAGGCCCGACTCCAGGGGTGGCTACACCTTC. This translates into CASRPDSRGGYTF.

This clone was observed a single time. V is TRBV29-1 and J is TRBJ1-1; D not certain. This CDR3 comprises 13 residues. Between the trimmed V and J ends, which lost 1 base and 5 bases, there was a span of 11 bases. Germline V gives CDR1 SQVTM, CDR2 ANQGSEA. CDR3: CSVEGRGLTEAFF. CDR3 nucleotide sequence: TGCAGCGTTGAAGGTCGGGGTCTGACTGAAGCTTTCTTT.

This rearrangement joins TRBV6-2 or TRBV6-3 to TRBJ2-7, with 15 bases identical to TRBD2. The trim removed 6 bases at V and 6 bases at J, leaving 6 bases unmatched. The CDR3 covers 15 residues. Germline assignment: CDR1 MNHEY and CDR2 SVGEGT. The CDR3 DNA follows: TGTGCCAGCAGCCCCGGGACTAGCGGGAGGATCGAGCAGTACTTC. This translates into CASSPGTSGRIEQYF.

This chain links TRBV2 with TRBJ1-1, with TRBD1 identical over 7 bases. This CDR3 is built from 13 residues. V was pared by 6 bases and J by 8 bases, with 9 bases of the junction left unmatched. Germline V gives CDR1 SNHLY, CDR2 FYNNEI. The CDR3 reads CASSDGTVTEAFF. The CDR3 DNA is TGTGCCAGCAGCGACGGGACAGTAACAGAAGCTTTCTTT.

The sample holds one count of this clone. The genes are TRBV3-1 (or the pseudogene TRBV3-2) and TRBJ2-2, with 11 bases fitting TRBD1. The CDR3 is 16 residues long. Trimming at V came to 4 bases and at J to 6 bases, leaving 7 bases not matched to a gene. Germline-derived CDR1 and CDR2 are LGHDT and YNNKEL (reference sequence). The CDR3 here is CASSLQTGQGAGELFF. The DNA of the CDR3 is TGTGCCAGCAGCCTTCAGACGGGACAGGGGGCCGGGGAGCTGTTTTTT.

The V and J genes are TRBV27 and TRBJ2-2, with 8 bases fitting TRBD2. The V gene end was trimmed by 5 bases and the J gene end by 5 bases; junction bases not matched to a gene: 7. The CDR3 spans 15 residues. Germline CDR1 reads MNHEY; CDR2 reads SMNVEV (reference sequence). The CDR3 here is CASSLSGSWTGELFF. Written as DNA, the CDR3 is TGTGCCAGCAGTCTAAGCGGGAGCTGGACCGGGGAGCTGTTTTTT.

The chain couples TRBV5-6 to TRBJ2-5; TRBD1 agrees at 7 bases. After removal of 1 base from V and 13 bases from J, the junction contained 7 bases not matched to a gene. This CDR3 has 12 amino acids. From germline, CDR1 is SGHDT and CDR2 YYEEEE. CDR3 in DNA: TGTGCCAGCAGCTTGACAGGGGCCCGAACGTACTTC. Translation: CASSLTGARTYF.

The V and J genes are TRBV4-1 and TRBJ2-1; D is undetermined. CDR3 length: 15 residues. CDR1 is MGHRA and CDR2 is YSYEKL in the germline V gene. Deletions cut 1 base from V and 0 bases from J, with 7 bases between. CDR3 in amino acids: CASSQATDSYNEQFF. CDR3 DNA sequence: TGCGCCAGCAGCCAAGCAACAGACTCCTACAATGAGCAGTTCTTC.

This sequence joins TRBV10-2 and TRBJ1-5; 10 positions match TRBD1. This CDR3 region has 16 residues. The V segment lost 3 bases and the J segment 6 bases; nucleotides outside the gene matches: 8. Germline V gene lookup returns CDR1 WSHSY and CDR2 SAAADI. The CDR3 region has the DNA TGCGCCAGCAGTGAAGGCGGGACAGGGGTTAGTCAGCCCCAGCATTTT. Translation gives CASSEGGTGVSQPQHF.

The genes are TRBV19 and TRBJ2-1; 11 nucleotides line up with TRBD2. CDR1 and CDR2 (germline): LNHDA, SQIVND (reference sequence). The junction had 7 bases not matched to a gene; V was cut back by 1 base and J by 2 bases. CDR3 length: 18 amino acids. The CDR3 loop reads CASSIVSGRAAPYNEQFF. DNA of the CDR3: TGTGCCAGTAGTATAGTTAGCGGGAGGGCCGCCCCCTACAATGAGCAGTTCTTC.

The CDR3 here is CASSPPTGSKNIQYF. CDR3 sequence (DNA): TGTGCCAGCAGTCCCCCGACAGGGTCAAAAAACATTCAGTACTTC. This sequence joins TRBV27 and TRBJ2-4; 7 bases line up with TRBD1. This CDR3 has 15 amino acids. V trimming: 5 bases; J trimming: 4 bases; junction bases outside the gene matches: 8. Germline V CDR1 and CDR2: MNHEY, SMNVEV (reference sequence).

The CDR3 nucleotides read TGTGCCAGCAGTACCGTGGGACAGGGGTTCACAGATACGCAGTATTTT. Translating gives CASSTVGQGFTDTQYF. This chain uses TRBV28 with TRBJ2-3, with 10 positions matching TRBD1. The CDR3 has 16 amino acids. Trimming took 5 bases from V and 2 from J; bases not matched to a gene: 7. CDR1 is MDHEN and CDR2 is SYDVKM in the germline V gene.

This chain connects TRBV28 to TRBJ1-2; TRBD1 might be the D (6 bases). V was pared by 7 bases and J by 4 bases, with 10 bases between. This CDR3 spans 12 amino acids. The germline V gene encodes CDR1 MDHEN and CDR2 SYDVKM. CDR3 loop: CASTLRGYGYTF. CDR3 bases: TGTGCCAGCACCCTCAGGGGCTATGGCTACACCTTC.

This sequence joins TRBV4-1 and TRBJ1-5; TRBD1 agrees at 8 bases. The junction had 9 bases not matched to a gene; V was cut back by 4 bases and J by 4 bases. CDR1 and CDR2 from the germline V gene are MGHRA and YSYEKL. The CDR3 is 16 residues long. The CDR3 nucleotides read TGCGCCAGCAGCCCCCGGACAGGGAGTGGTAATCAGCCCCAGCATTTT. Translating gives CASSPRTGSGNQPQHF.

The chain uses TRBV4-2 and TRBJ1-5; 10 bases map to TRBD1. Germline V lookup: CDR1 LGHNA, CDR2 YNFKEQ. V lost 5 bases and J lost 4; bases outside the gene matches: 23. The CDR3 spans 21 residues. CDR3 amino acids: CASSEAGQGGLLGSDNQPQHF. CDR3 in DNA: TGTGCCAGCAGCGAAGCCGGACAGGGGGGTCTCTTGGGCTCTGATAATCAGCCCCAGCATTTT.